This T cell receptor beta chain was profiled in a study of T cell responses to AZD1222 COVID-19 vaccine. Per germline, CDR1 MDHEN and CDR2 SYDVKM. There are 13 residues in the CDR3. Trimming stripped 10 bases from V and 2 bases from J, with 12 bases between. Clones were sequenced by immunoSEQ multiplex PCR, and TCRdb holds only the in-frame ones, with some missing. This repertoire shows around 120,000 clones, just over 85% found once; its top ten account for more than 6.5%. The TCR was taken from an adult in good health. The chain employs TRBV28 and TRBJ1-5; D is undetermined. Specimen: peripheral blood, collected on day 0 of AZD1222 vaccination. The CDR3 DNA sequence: TGTGCCACCTCTAATGGGCGCAATCAGCCCCAGCATTTT. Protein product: CATSNGRNQPQHF. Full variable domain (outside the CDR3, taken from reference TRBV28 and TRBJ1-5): DVKVTQSSRYLVKRTGEKVFLECVQDMDHENMFWYRQDPGLGLRLIYFSYDVKMKEKGDIPEGYSVSREKKERFSLILESASTNQTSMYLCATSNGRNQPQHFGDGTRLSIL.